This is a list of T cell receptor beta chains from one sample in a study of T cell repertoires in cytomegalovirus infection. One entry per CDR3 protein results from TCRdb running MiXCR on the reads. The table has 150,000 or so distinct CDR3 sequences, around 24% seen once; the top ten hold about 10%. Material: PBMCs. Receptors originate from a human donor in good health (CMV status not recorded). Some clones in this sample may be carry-over from other donors' samples. The CDR3 runs from the conserved cysteine through the conserved F or W. A D gene is named only where the DNA matches it firmly. Size is stated for part of the rows, as once, few or many counts, or as a class when the clone is expanded.

j_call,clone_size,v_call,d_call,cdr3_aa,cdr3_nt
TRBJ2-4,NA,TRBV5-6,NA,CASSDGKNIQYF,TGTGCCAGCAGCGACGGCAAAAACATTCAGTACTTC
TRBJ2-3,few,TRBV5-1,TRBD2,CASEGQGLAGDTQYF,TGCGCCAGCGAGGGACAGGGACTAGCGGGAGATACGCAGTATTTT
TRBJ1-1,many,TRBV11-2,NA,CASSLGTGAYEAFF,TGTGCCAGCAGCTTAGGAACTGGGGCTTATGAAGCTTTCTTT
TRBJ2-1,NA,TRBV5-1,NA,CASSSPPHNEQFF,TGCGCCAGCAGCTCCCCTCCCCACAATGAGCAGTTCTTC
TRBJ1-1,many,TRBV25-1,NA,CASIMNTEAFF,TGTGCCAGCATCATGAACACTGAAGCTTTCTTT
TRBJ1-2,many,TRBV4-1,NA,CASSQASANYGYTF,TGCGCCAGCAGCCAAGCCTCGGCGAACTATGGCTACACCTTC
TRBJ2-7,NA,TRBV28,NA,CASSFYRGSYEQYF,TGTGCCAGCAGTTTCTACCGGGGGAGCTACGAGCAGTACTTC
TRBJ2-5,few,TRBV7-2,TRBD1,CASSQGQAQETQYF,TGTGCCAGCAGCCAGGGACAGGCTCAAGAGACCCAGTACTTC
TRBJ1-1,NA,TRBV19,NA,CASSILAMNTEAFF,TGTGCCAGTAGTATTCTAGCCATGAACACTGAAGCTTTCTTT
TRBJ1-2,NA,TRBV29-1,NA,CSVDGGAYGYTF,TGCAGCGTTGACGGGGGGGCCTATGGCTACACCTTC
TRBJ2-5,NA,TRBV29-1,TRBD2,CSGSSGETQYF,TGCAGCGGTTCTAGCGGAGAGACCCAGTACTTC
TRBJ1-5,NA,TRBV2,NA,CASSETGTLTSSQLF,TGTGCCAGCAGTGAGACAGGAACACTTACCTCGTCCCAGCTTTTT
TRBJ2-3,NA,TRBV19,NA,CARTESGRKVNTDTQYF,TGTGCCAGGACGGAATCCGGACGGAAGGTTAACACAGATACGCAGTATTTT
TRBJ2-7,few,TRBV29-1,TRBD2,CSVEGYSGALEQYF,TGCAGCGTTGAAGGGTATAGCGGGGCTCTTGAGCAGTACTTC
TRBJ1-2,few,TRBV28,TRBD1,CASTRQGYNGYTF,TGTGCCAGCACCAGACAGGGGTACAATGGCTACACCTTC
TRBJ2-7,NA,TRBV4-3,TRBD2,CASSPGLAGIYEQYF,TGCGCCAGCAGCCCGGGACTAGCGGGAATCTACGAGCAGTACTTC
TRBJ1-2,many,TRBV28,TRBD1,CASSRDREVNYGYTF,TGTGCCAGCAGCCGAGACAGGGAGGTAAACTATGGCTACACCTTC
TRBJ2-7,NA,TRBV15,NA,CATSRGVGGYEQYF,TGTGCCACCAGCAGGGGGGTAGGCGGCTACGAGCAGTACTTC
TRBJ2-2,few,TRBV19,NA,CASSILLSGELFF,TGTGCCAGTAGTATTTTGCTTTCCGGGGAGCTGTTTTTT
TRBJ2-1,many,TRBV6-2/TRBV6-3,NA,CASRPGGGSNEQFF,TGTGCCAGCAGGCCCGGGGGTGGCTCCAATGAGCAGTTCTTC
TRBJ1-2,NA,TRBV7-9,NA,CASSLSLGRNGYTF,TGTGCCAGCAGCTTAAGTCTGGGTAGGAATGGCTACACCTTC
TRBJ1-4,NA,TRBV6-5,TRBD1,CASSYWGQGNEKLFF,TGTGCCAGCAGTTACTGGGGACAGGGTAACGAAAAACTGTTTTTT
TRBJ2-1,many,TRBV11-1,TRBD2,CASRRTSAEQFF,TGTGCCAGCAGGCGAACTAGCGCTGAGCAGTTCTTC
TRBJ2-7,many,TRBV12-3/TRBV12-4,NA,CASSPTGRYEQYF,TGTGCCAGCAGCCCCACAGGCCGCTACGAGCAGTACTTC
TRBJ1-5,many,TRBV6-5,NA,CASSSLGGQNQPQHF,TGTGCCAGCAGCTCCCTTGGGGGGCAAAACCAGCCCCAGCATTTT
TRBJ2-6,few,TRBV19,NA,CASSASGGSGANVLTF,TGTGCCAGTAGTGCTTCAGGTGGCTCTGGGGCCAACGTCCTGACTTTC
TRBJ2-5,NA,TRBV7-2,TRBD2,CASSIGTSGREGTQYF,TGTGCCAGCAGCATCGGGACTAGCGGGAGGGAAGGGACCCAGTACTTC
TRBJ2-7,NA,TRBV4-1,NA,CASSQGELAATYEQYF,TGCGCCAGCAGCCAAGGGGAACTAGCAGCTACCTACGAGCAGTACTTC
TRBJ2-3,NA,TRBV29-1,NA,CSVEGRGRADTQYF,TGCAGCGTTGAGGGCAGGGGGAGGGCAGATACGCAGTATTTT
TRBJ2-7,NA,TRBV5-1,NA,CASSLEAGVDEQYF,TGCGCCAGCAGCTTGGAGGCAGGGGTGGACGAGCAGTACTTC
TRBJ1-2,NA,TRBV20-1,NA,CSARASGRIYGYTF,TGCAGTGCTAGAGCCTCAGGACGGATCTATGGCTACACCTTC
TRBJ2-4,many,TRBV7-2,NA,CASSLMSAGAKNIQYF,TGTGCCAGCAGCCTTATGTCAGCGGGAGCCAAAAACATTCAGTACTTC
TRBJ2-7,few,TRBV6-2/TRBV6-3,TRBD2,CASSFGLAGAYEQYF,TGTGCCAGCAGTTTCGGACTAGCGGGGGCCTACGAGCAGTACTTC
TRBJ2-7,few,TRBV28,NA,CASSSGQPEQYF,TGTGCCAGCAGCTCCGGACAGCCCGAGCAGTACTTC
TRBJ2-3,NA,TRBV19,NA,CASSILGSTDTQYF,TGTGCCAGTAGTATTCTCGGTAGCACAGATACGCAGTATTTT
TRBJ2-1,many,TRBV7-2,NA,CASSLGSWDEQFF,TGTGCCAGCAGCTTAGGAAGCTGGGATGAGCAGTTCTTC
TRBJ2-7,few,TRBV12-3/TRBV12-4,NA,CASSFVSSYEQYF,TGTGCCAGCAGTTTCGTCAGCTCCTACGAGCAGTACTTC
TRBJ1-2,NA,TRBV28,NA,CASSSRFGEANYGYTF,TGTGCCAGCAGTTCAAGGTTTGGGGAGGCGAACTATGGCTACACCTTC
TRBJ2-4,many,TRBV7-2,NA,CASSSREQGGNIQYF,TGTGCCAGCAGCTCTAGGGAACAGGGAGGAAACATTCAGTACTTC
TRBJ1-5,few,TRBV19,TRBD1,CASSIPGGSQPQHF,TGTGCCAGTAGTATTCCAGGGGGTAGTCAGCCCCAGCATTTT
TRBJ2-5,few,TRBV6-1,TRBD2,CASSRLAGGETQYF,TGTGCCAGCAGTAGACTAGCGGGAGGAGAGACCCAGTACTTC
TRBJ1-2,NA,TRBV5-6,NA,CASSEGNYGYTF,TGTGCCAGCAGCGAGGGAAACTATGGCTACACCTTC
TRBJ2-3,few,TRBV30,NA,CAWSGGRSTDTQYF,TGTGCCTGGAGTGGTGGCCGCAGCACAGATACGCAGTATTTT
TRBJ2-1,NA,TRBV12-3/TRBV12-4,NA,CASSTTRQSEQFF,TGTGCCAGCAGCACGACTAGGCAGAGTGAGCAGTTCTTC